Each of the 28 T cell receptor beta chains below was sequenced from the same sample in a study of cytomegalovirus exposure and HLA in healthy donors. PCR primers comprised 60 Vbeta and 13 Jbeta primers. Only in-frame clones appear in the TCRdb table, and some are missing; sequencing was by immunoSEQ multiplex PCR. In the table there are 75,000 to 95,000 clones, roughly 86% of which are singletons. The sequenced sample consisted of PBMCs. The source is a woman under 30 in good health and CMV-seropositive.

The gene calls are TRBV28 and TRBJ1-2, with 9 bases that match TRBD1. The V segment lost 4 bases and the J segment 6 bases; nucleotides outside the gene matches: 6. The CDR3 is 14 residues long. Per the germline V gene, CDR1 is MDHEN and CDR2 is SYDVKM. This CDR3 reads CASSYRGRFNGYTF. For the CDR3, the DNA is TGTGCCAGCAGTTACAGGGGGCGCTTCAATGGCTACACCTTC.

The rearrangement joins TRBV10-1 to TRBJ2-5; 9 nucleotides line up with TRBD2. Trimming took 2 bases from V and 3 from J; bases not matched to a gene: 7. Germline CDR1 reads WNHNN; CDR2 reads SYGVQD (reference sequence). CDR3 length equals 16 residues. The CDR3 DNA reads TGCGCCAGCAGTGAGAAAGGACTAGCGTGGGAAGAGACCCAGTACTTC. Translation: CASSEKGLAWEETQYF.

The J gene is TRBJ2-5, the V gene TRBV5-1, with D possibly being TRBD2 (6 bases). V was clipped by 3 bases and J by 2 bases, with 11 bases between them. This CDR3 has 14 residues. Germline assignment: CDR1 SGHRS and CDR2 YFSETQ. CDR3 coding DNA: TGCGCCAGCAGCTCCCTCGGAGGGCAAGAGACCCAGTACTTC. As protein: CASSSLGGQETQYF.

The CDR3 coding sequence is TGTGCCAGTAGTACCTCCCTGAACACTGAAGCTTTCTTT. It specifies CASSTSLNTEAFF. The J gene is TRBJ1-1, the V gene TRBV19; D is unresolved. The germline V gene has CDR1 LNHDA and CDR2 SQIVND (reference sequence). Trimming cost V 4 bases and J 0 bases, with 6 bases left between them. The CDR3 has 13 residues.

The V gene is TRBV10-2, the J gene TRBJ1-1, with D tentatively TRBD1 (6 bases). The CDR3 extends over 14 amino acids. The germline CDR1 and CDR2 sequences are WSHSY and SAAADI. V was pared by 8 bases and J by 5 bases, with 18 bases between. The CDR3 here is CASLAQGPGTEAFF. For the CDR3, the DNA is TGCGCCAGCCTAGCCCAGGGGCCTGGGACTGAAGCTTTCTTT.

This chain connects TRBV7-8 to TRBJ2-1, with D uncertain. The CDR3 is 13 amino acids. Per the germline V gene, CDR1 is SGHVS and CDR2 is FQNEAQ. The germline V and J ends were trimmed by 3 bases and 6 bases, with 9 bases remaining between them. CDR3 residues: CASSFRDGNEQFF. The DNA for the CDR3 is TGTGCCAGCAGCTTTCGCGATGGCAATGAGCAGTTCTTC.

The chain uses TRBV5-6 and TRBJ2-7; TRBD2 aligns across 8 bases. V trimming: 6 bases; J trimming: 5 bases; junction bases outside the gene matches: 13. Germline values: CDR1 SGHDT, CDR2 YYEEEE. This CDR3 is 15 amino acids long. The CDR3 here is CASTSGGTMVHEQYF. CDR3 coding DNA: TGTGCCAGCACCTCGGGAGGGACAATGGTCCACGAGCAGTACTTC.

The chain carries TRBV28 and TRBJ1-5; no definite D call. Germline-derived CDR1 and CDR2 are MDHEN and SYDVKM. V lost 2 bases and J 5 bases, leaving 4 bases between the germline ends. The CDR3 spans 12 residues. CDR3 coding DNA: TGTGCCAGCAGTTTACTTTATCAGCCCCAGCATTTT. Translated: CASSLLYQPQHF.

The chain employs TRBV7-9 and TRBJ2-3; TRBD2 matches 7 bases. The CDR3 has 13 residues. V trimming: 6 bases; J trimming: 5 bases; junction bases outside the gene matches: 5. CDR1 and CDR2 from the germline V gene are SEHNR and FQNEAQ (reference sequence). The CDR3 protein is CASRGGGVDTQYF. In DNA form, the CDR3 reads TGTGCCAGCAGAGGCGGGGGTGTAGATACGCAGTATTTT. Full variable domain (remainder filled in from reference TRBV7-9 and TRBJ2-3): DTGVSQNPRHKITKRGQNVTFRCDPISEHNRLYWYRQTLGQGPEFLTYFQNEAQLEKSRLLSDRFSAERPKGSFSTLEIQRTEQGDSAMYLCASRGGGVDTQYFGPGTRLTVL.

The chain uses TRBV7-2 and TRBJ1-5; D is ambiguous. The CDR3 is 14 residues long. Per germline, CDR1 SGHTA and CDR2 FQGNSA. V dropped 1 base and J dropped 5 bases, with 9 bases sitting between them. The CDR3 protein is CASSLGGPYQPQHF. The CDR3 coding sequence is TGTGCCAGCAGCTTAGGTGGCCCATATCAGCCCCAGCATTTT.

The V gene is TRBV9, the J gene TRBJ1-5; D remains ambiguous. This CDR3 has 14 amino acids. The V gene lost 0 bases and the J gene lost 1 base, with 5 bases spanning the gap. Germline V gene lookup returns CDR1 SGDLS and CDR2 YYNGEE. Here the CDR3 reads CASSVGQSNQPQHF. The CDR3 nucleotides read TGTGCCAGCAGCGTAGGCCAGAGCAATCAGCCCCAGCATTTT.

The CDR3 spells CASSLVLGNTIYF. DNA of the CDR3: TGCGCCAGCAGCTTGGTTCTCGGAAACACCATATATTTT. The rearrangement uses TRBV5-1 and TRBJ1-3, with D hard to call. V was pared by 0 bases and J by 4 bases, with 5 bases between. The CDR3 has 13 amino acids. CDR1 is SGHRS, CDR2 YFSETQ, per germline.

This chain links TRBV18 with TRBJ2-2; TRBD1 matches 8 bases. This CDR3 comprises 17 residues. CDR1 KGHSH and CDR2 LQKENI come from the germline V gene. J lost 4 bases, V lost 0 bases, and 7 bases had no gene match. CDR3 residues: CASSPPSTGGITGELFF. For the CDR3, the DNA is TGTGCCAGCTCACCACCTTCTACAGGGGGTATCACCGGGGAGCTGTTTTTT.

The chain combines TRBV2 with TRBJ2-4, with D maybe TRBD2 (5 bases). Germline CDR1 is SNHLY and CDR2 is FYNNEI. CDR3 size: 19 residues. V shed 3 bases and J shed 1 base, with 22 bases lying between them. The CDR3 spells CASSELGSGAAMAKNIQYF. The CDR3 DNA reads as TGTGCCAGCAGTGAGCTAGGGAGCGGAGCCGCCATGGCCAAAAACATTCAGTACTTC.

The chain is built from TRBV7-9 and TRBJ2-7, with D maybe TRBD2 (5 bases). Trimming removed 5 bases from V and 2 bases from J, with 10 bases in between. There are 13 residues in the CDR3. Germline assignment: CDR1 SEHNR and CDR2 FQNEAQ (reference sequence). CDR3 region: CASSRGFTYEQYF. CDR3 DNA: TGTGCCAGCAGCCGCGGGTTCACCTACGAGCAGTACTTC.

This clone turned up a few times. For the CDR3, the DNA is TGTGCCAGCAGCTCCGGACAGGGGACTGAAGCTTTCTTT. This translates into CASSSGQGTEAFF. The chain has TRBV7-9 and TRBJ1-1, with 9 bases fitting TRBD1. The CDR3 is 13 residues long. V trimming: 4 bases; J trimming: 5 bases; junction bases outside the gene matches: 2. The germline CDR1 and CDR2 sequences are SEHNR and FQNEAQ (reference sequence). Supplemented by reference TRBV7-9 and TRBJ1-1, the full variable domain reads DTGVSQNPRHKITKRGQNVTFRCDPISEHNRLYWYRQTLGQGPEFLTYFQNEAQLEKSRLLSDRFSAERPKGSFSTLEIQRTEQGDSAMYLCASSSGQGTEAFFGQGTRLTVV.

This chain uses TRBV6-5 with TRBJ1-2; perhaps TRBD1 as D (6 bases). V lost 2 bases to trimming and J lost 5 bases, with 12 bases between them. Germline lookup yields CDR1 MNHEY and CDR2 SVGAGI. The CDR3 length is 14 residues. The chain's CDR3 is CASSYGTGWYGYTF. The CDR3 DNA reads as TGTGCCAGCAGTTACGGAACAGGGTGGTATGGCTACACCTTC.

The V gene is TRBV29-1, the J gene TRBJ2-5; possibly TRBD2 for D (5 bases). CDR1 SQVTM and CDR2 ANQGSEA come from the germline V gene. The CDR3 spans 15 residues. The germline V and J ends were trimmed by 3 bases and 4 bases, with 18 bases remaining between them. CDR3 sequence: CSVDSRAEGPETQYF. DNA of the CDR3: TGCAGCGTTGATTCCCGGGCCGAGGGCCCAGAGACCCAGTACTTC.

This rearrangement joins TRBV7-3 to TRBJ2-7; possible D gene TRBD2, 5 bases. Germline values: CDR1 SGHTA, CDR2 FQGTGA. This CDR3 has 15 residues. Trimming took off 0 bases at V and 5 bases at J, with 14 bases between the two ends. Written as DNA, the CDR3 is TGTGCCAGCAGCTTAACGGGGAGTAGTCTCAACGAGCAGTACTTC. Translating gives CASSLTGSSLNEQYF.

The rearrangement links TRBV5-1 to TRBJ2-3, with 11 positions matching TRBD2. Germline V gene data show CDR1 as SGHRS and CDR2 as YFSETQ. The V and J ends lost 2 bases and 3 bases, in that order; junction bases with no gene match: 5. This CDR3 region has 16 residues. The CDR3: CASSFLASGGTDTQYF. The DNA of the CDR3 is TGCGCCAGCAGCTTTTTGGCTAGCGGGGGGACAGATACGCAGTATTTT.

The chain couples TRBV19 to TRBJ2-7; 14 bases are a match to TRBD2. The CDR3 runs 15 residues. Looked up from germline, CDR1 is LNHDA and CDR2 is SQIVND (reference sequence). Trimming took 3 bases from V and 5 from J; bases not matched to a gene: 3. The CDR3: CASSIGLAGGHEQYF. CDR3 DNA: TGTGCCAGTAGTATTGGACTAGCGGGAGGTCACGAGCAGTACTTC.

CDR3 residues: CARSSPGEAYIQYF. CDR3 DNA sequence: TGTGCCAGAAGCTCGCCCGGGGAGGCGTACATTCAGTACTTC. The chain employs TRBV5-3 and TRBJ2-4; a possible D gene is TRBD2 (6 bases). TRBV5-3 is annotated as an ORF whose role is uncertain. CDR3 length: 14 amino acids. The V gene lost 3 bases and the J gene lost 8 bases, with 15 bases spanning the gap.

The chain carries TRBV2 and TRBJ1-1, with D maybe TRBD1 (6 bases). CDR3 length equals 13 residues. The V gene's germline CDR1 is SNHLY and CDR2 FYNNEI. V was shortened by 5 bases and J by 2 bases, with 9 bases between the two germline ends. CDR3 DNA: TGTGCCAGCAGTCTACAGGGCAACACTGAAGCTTTCTTT. The encoded protein is CASSLQGNTEAFF.

This clone was seen just once. V and J are TRBV9 and TRBJ2-3; TRBD2 agrees at 8 bases. The J segment lost 0 bases and the V segment lost 3 bases, leaving 6 bases of the junction unmatched. Germline values: CDR1 SGDLS, CDR2 YYNGEE. The CDR3 has 16 amino acids. The CDR3 DNA reads TGTGCCAGCAGCGCACGAGCGGGAGAGAGCACAGATACGCAGTATTTT. Translating it yields CASSARAGESTDTQYF.

This clone was seen a single time. J is TRBJ1-1 and V is TRBV11-1, with a tentative D call TRBD1 (6 bases). V lost 5 bases, J lost 4 bases, and 14 bases lay in between. The germline V gene has CDR1 SGHAT and CDR2 FQDESV (reference sequence). The CDR3 runs to 14 residues. The CDR3 protein is CASSLRQEATEAFF. The CDR3 DNA reads TGTGCCAGCAGCCTACGACAGGAAGCCACTGAAGCTTTCTTT.

The chain is built from TRBV5-1 and TRBJ2-3; 9 bases agree with TRBD2. Germline values: CDR1 SGHRS, CDR2 YFSETQ. V gave up 1 base and J gave up 5 bases; unmatched junction bases: 8. This CDR3 spans 16 amino acids. The CDR3 bases are TGCGCCAGCAGCTTGACTCTAGCGGGGCTTGGAGATACGCAGTATTTT. Its translation: CASSLTLAGLGDTQYF.

The genes are TRBV6-1 and TRBJ1-6, with a weak D call TRBD1 (5 bases). The length of the CDR3 is 14 residues. V was shortened by 0 bases and J by 7 bases, with 7 bases between the two germline ends. CDR1 is MNHNS, CDR2 SASEGT, per germline. The CDR3 DNA reads TGTGCCAGCAGTGAAGCGGGGGGGAATTCACCCCTCCACTTT. It translates to CASSEAGGNSPLHF.

J is TRBJ2-2 and V is TRBV5-1; D call uncertain. Germline CDR1 is SGHRS and CDR2 is YFSETQ. The length of the CDR3 is 14 residues. The V gene lost 3 bases and the J gene lost 6 bases, with 12 bases spanning the gap. The CDR3 region has the DNA TGCGCCAGCAGCTCCCTGATTGGGCCCGGGGAGCTGTTTTTT. Its translation is CASSSLIGPGELFF.